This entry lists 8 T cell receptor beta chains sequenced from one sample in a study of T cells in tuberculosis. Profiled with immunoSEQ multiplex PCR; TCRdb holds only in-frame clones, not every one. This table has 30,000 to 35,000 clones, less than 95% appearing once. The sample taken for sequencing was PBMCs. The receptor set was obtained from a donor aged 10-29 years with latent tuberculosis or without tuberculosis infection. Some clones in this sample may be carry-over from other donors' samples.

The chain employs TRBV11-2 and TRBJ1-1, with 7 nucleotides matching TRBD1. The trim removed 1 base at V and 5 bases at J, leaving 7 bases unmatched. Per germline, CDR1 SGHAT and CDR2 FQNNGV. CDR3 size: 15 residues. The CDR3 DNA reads TGTGCCAGCAGCTTAGGGTCAGGGGGTAGAACTGAAGCTTTCTTT. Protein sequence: CASSLGSGGRTEAFF.

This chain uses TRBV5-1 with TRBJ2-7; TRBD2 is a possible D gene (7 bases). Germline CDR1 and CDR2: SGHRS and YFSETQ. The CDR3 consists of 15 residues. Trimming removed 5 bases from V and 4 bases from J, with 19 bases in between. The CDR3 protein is CASSLHPGGSYEQYF. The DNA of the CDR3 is TGCGCCAGCAGTCTCCACCCGGGGGGCTCTTACGAGCAGTACTTC.

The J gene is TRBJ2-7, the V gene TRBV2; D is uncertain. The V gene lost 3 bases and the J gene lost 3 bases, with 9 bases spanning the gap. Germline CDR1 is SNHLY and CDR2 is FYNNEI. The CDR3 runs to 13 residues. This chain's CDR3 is CASSENGYYEQYF. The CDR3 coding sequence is TGTGCCAGCAGTGAGAACGGTTACTACGAGCAGTACTTC.

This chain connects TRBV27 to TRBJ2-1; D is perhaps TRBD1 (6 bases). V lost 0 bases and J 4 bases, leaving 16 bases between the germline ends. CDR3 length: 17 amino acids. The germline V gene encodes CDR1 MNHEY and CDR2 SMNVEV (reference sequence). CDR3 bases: TGTGCCAGCAGTTTATCGAGAACAGGGTTCTCGTACAATGAGCAGTTCTTC. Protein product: CASSLSRTGFSYNEQFF.

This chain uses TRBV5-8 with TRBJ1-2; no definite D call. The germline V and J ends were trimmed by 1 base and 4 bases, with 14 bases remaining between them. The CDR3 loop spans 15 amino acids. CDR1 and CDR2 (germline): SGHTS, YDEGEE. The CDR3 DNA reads TGTGCCAGCAGCTTGACCCGGACTAGTGGCTATGGCTACACCTTC. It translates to CASSLTRTSGYGYTF.

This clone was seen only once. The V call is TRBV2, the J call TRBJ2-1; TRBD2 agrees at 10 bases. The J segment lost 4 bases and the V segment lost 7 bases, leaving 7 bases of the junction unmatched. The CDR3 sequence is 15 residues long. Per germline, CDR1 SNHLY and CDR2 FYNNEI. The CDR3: CASTPGLALYNEQFF. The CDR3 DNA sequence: TGTGCCAGCACCCCGGGACTAGCGCTTTACAATGAGCAGTTCTTC.

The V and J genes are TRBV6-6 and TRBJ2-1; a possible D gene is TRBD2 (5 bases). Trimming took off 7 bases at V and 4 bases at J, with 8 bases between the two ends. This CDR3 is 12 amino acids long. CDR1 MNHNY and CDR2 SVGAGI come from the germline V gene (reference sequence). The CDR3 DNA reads TGTGCCAGCATTACGGGGTACAATGAGCAGTTCTTC. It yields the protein CASITGYNEQFF.

CDR3 bases: TGCGCCAGCAGCTTGGACCCCGGGGCTGAAGCTTTCTTT. This encodes CASSLDPGAEAFF. This chain uses TRBV5-1 with TRBJ1-1, with no clear D. This CDR3 spans 13 amino acids. Germline loops: CDR1 SGHRS, CDR2 YFSETQ. Trimming left V 0 bases short and J 6 bases short, with 9 bases between.